A single sample gave rise to the 20 T cell receptor beta chains below, sequenced in a study of radiotherapy plus CTLA-4 blockade in lung cancer. Libraries were prepared by immunoSEQ multiplex PCR; TCRdb keeps only in-frame clonotypes and omits some of them. The sample includes roughly 77,000 clones, roughly 69% of them seen just once. The sequencing here drew on peripheral blood, taken from a patient treated with radiotherapy plus ipilimumab. The origin of the receptors is a human donor with non-small cell lung cancer whose response to radiotherapy plus ipilimumab could not be evaluated.

This clone was counted a few times. The rearrangement uses TRBV2 and TRBJ1-4; 8 bases match TRBD1. Germline V gene sequence: CDR1 SNHLY, CDR2 FYNNEI. Trimming cost V 4 bases and J 6 bases; bases outside gene matches: 7. There are 15 residues in the CDR3. CDR3: CASSVTGGPYEKLFF. CDR3 in DNA: TGTGCCAGCAGTGTAACAGGGGGGCCGTATGAAAAACTGTTTTTT.

This clone was counted only a few times. V gene TRBV6-1 combines with J gene TRBJ1-5; 7 bases align to TRBD1. Germline V gene lookup returns CDR1 MNHNS and CDR2 SASEGT. CDR3 length equals 13 residues. Germline trimming cut 1 base from V and 12 bases from J; bases unmatched to any gene: 6. Here the CDR3 reads CASSEEDRLFQHF. For the CDR3, the DNA is TGTGCCAGCAGTGAAGAGGACAGGCTCTTCCAGCATTTT.

The V gene is TRBV29-1, the J gene TRBJ1-4; 8 positions match TRBD1. Germline assignment: CDR1 SQVTM and CDR2 ANQGSEA. The CDR3 is 18 residues long. With 2 bases clipped from V and 0 bases from J, the junction kept 11 bases outside the gene matches. CDR3 amino acids: CSVERQGFGFATNEKLFF. The CDR3 DNA follows: TGCAGCGTTGAACGACAGGGGTTCGGTTTTGCAACTAATGAAAAACTGTTTTTT.

The genes are TRBV5-8 and TRBJ2-7; 10 bases align to TRBD1. The CDR3 totals 15 residues. With 4 bases clipped from V and 2 bases from J, the junction kept 6 bases outside the gene matches. Germline CDR1 SGHTS, CDR2 YDEGEE. The CDR3 nucleotides are TGTGCCAGCAGCGTAGGGACAGGGGTCCCCTACGAGCAGTACTTC. Protein sequence: CASSVGTGVPYEQYF.

The chain carries TRBV9 and TRBJ1-2; 10 bases are shared with TRBD1. Germline V gives CDR1 SGDLS, CDR2 YYNGEE. V lost 4 bases and J lost 6; bases outside the gene matches: 9. The CDR3 spans 15 residues. The CDR3 protein is CASSLRTGGSDGYTF. Here the CDR3 DNA reads TGTGCCAGCAGCCTTCGGACAGGGGGGAGTGATGGCTACACCTTC.

The rearrangement links TRBV12-2 to TRBJ2-3; the tabulated D call, TRBD2, remains unverified against the DNA. TRBV12-2 is deemed a pseudogene. This CDR3 contains 17 residues. In nucleotides, the CDR3 is TGTGCAAGTCGCTTTTTGACTAGCGGGAAACCCACAGATACGCAGTATTTT. Translation gives CASRFLTSGKPTDTQYF.

This clone came up a few times. The V and J genes are TRBV5-6 and TRBJ2-3, with 7 positions matching TRBD2. From germline, CDR1 is SGHDT and CDR2 YYEEEE. J gave up 2 bases and V 3 bases, and 6 bases lay outside the gene matches. CDR3 length: 15 residues. CDR3 nucleotide sequence: TGTGCCAGCAGCTCTTCGACTAGCCACACAGATACGCAGTATTTT. The encoded protein is CASSSSTSHTDTQYF.

About this clone itself: Likely a read error: the CDR3 ends without its conserved phenylalanine or tryptophan. The chain links TRBV4-1 to TRBJ1-5; D gene ambiguous. This CDR3 is 17 amino acids long. The V end was cut by 4 bases, the J end by 0 bases, with 16 bases between. Germline assignment: CDR1 MGHRA and CDR2 YSYEKL. Written as DNA, the CDR3 is TGCGCCAGCAGCCCCTCACTCCGACGGGATAGCAATCAGCCCCAGCATTCT. This sequence encodes CASSPSLRRDSNQPQHS.

The genes are TRBV2 and TRBJ1-3; 7 bases are shared with TRBD1. Trimming at V came to 4 bases and at J to 2 bases, leaving 5 bases not matched to a gene. The CDR3 runs 15 residues. From germline, CDR1 is SNHLY and CDR2 FYNNEI. The CDR3 nucleotides are TGTGCCAGCAGTGCGGGACAGAACCCTGGAAACACCATATATTTT. Translating it yields CASSAGQNPGNTIYF.

This rearrangement joins TRBV4-3 to TRBJ2-2; D ambiguous. Trimming took off 0 bases at V and 6 bases at J, with 20 bases between the two ends. From germline, CDR1 is LGHNA and CDR2 YSLEER. CDR3 length: 18 residues. The CDR3 DNA reads TGCGCCAGCAGCCAAGATACCCACGCCAAACTAATACCCGGGGAGCTGTTTTTT. Its translation: CASSQDTHAKLIPGELFF.

The chain couples TRBV9 to TRBJ1-5, with 8 bases that match TRBD1. Germline lookup yields CDR1 SGDLS and CDR2 YYNGEE. Germline trimming cut 4 bases from V and 6 bases from J; bases unmatched to any gene: 9. The CDR3 sequence is 15 residues long. The CDR3 is CASSRRKDRAQPQHF. The DNA for the CDR3 is TGTGCCAGCAGCCGACGGAAGGACAGGGCTCAGCCCCAGCATTTT.

This clone was detected a few times. The chain recombines TRBV30 with TRBJ2-5, with a tentative D call TRBD2 (6 bases). V lost 1 base and J lost 5, with 14 bases in between. CDR1 is GTSNPN and CDR2 is SVGIG in the germline V gene (reference sequence). The CDR3 is 14 residues long. DNA of the CDR3: TGTGCCTGGAGTGGGGGTACGGGAGTGGAGACCCAGTACTTC. This codes for CAWSGGTGVETQYF.

The chain has TRBV11-1 and TRBJ2-4; TRBD1 aligns across 8 bases. This CDR3 is 17 amino acids long. V lost 1 base to trimming and J lost 1 base; unmatched junction nucleotides: 6. In germline, CDR1 is SGHAT, CDR2 FQDESV (reference sequence). The CDR3 loop reads CASSLDGQGRAKNIQYF. In DNA form, the CDR3 reads TGTGCCAGCAGCTTAGACGGACAGGGAAGGGCCAAAAACATTCAGTACTTC.

The chain combines TRBV6-5 with TRBJ2-7, with D maybe TRBD2 (5 bases). V was pared by 6 bases and J by 2 bases, with 17 bases between. CDR3 size: 15 residues. The germline V gene has CDR1 MNHEY and CDR2 SVGAGI. The CDR3 reads CASSPLPGETYEQYF. As DNA, the CDR3 is TGTGCCAGCAGCCCCCTCCCCGGGGAAACCTACGAGCAGTACTTC.

This chain links TRBV11-3 with TRBJ1-1; 7 bases agree with TRBD1. Germline lookup yields CDR1 SGHNT and CDR2 YENEEA. V lost 5 bases and J lost 5; bases outside the gene matches: 8. CDR3 length: 14 amino acids. CDR3 nucleotides: TGTGCCAGCAGCAAGACAGGGTCGGGGACTGAAGCTTTCTTT. Amino acid sequence: CASSKTGSGTEAFF.

J is TRBJ2-7 and V is TRBV7-2, with 8 bases matching TRBD2. CDR3 length equals 17 residues. Trimming at V came to 5 bases and at J to 5 bases, leaving 17 bases not matched to a gene. From germline, CDR1 is SGHTA and CDR2 FQGNSA. The DNA for the CDR3 is TGTGCCAGCAGCCCGGGGGGGCGGGGGGCTCCCGACCACGAGCAGTACTTC. It is translated as CASSPGGRGAPDHEQYF.

The chain links TRBV15 to TRBJ1-1; TRBD1 agrees at 7 bases. The V gene's germline CDR1 is LNHNV and CDR2 YYDKDF (reference sequence). J gave up 7 bases and V 1 base, and 9 bases lay outside the gene matches. There are 15 residues in the CDR3. For the CDR3, the DNA is TGTGCCACCAGCAGAGCCGGGACAGCGTCCAATGAAGCTTTCTTT. This translates into CATSRAGTASNEAFF.

A remark on this clone: This specimen includes other DNA sequences encoding the same CDR3. The rearrangement uses TRBV2 and TRBJ1-1, with 7 nucleotides matching TRBD1. The CDR3 has 13 residues. The V segment lost 5 bases and the J segment 5 bases; nucleotides outside the gene matches: 5. Germline lookup yields CDR1 SNHLY and CDR2 FYNNEI. This CDR3 is CASSNRGGTEAFF. CDR3 nucleotides: TGTGCCAGCAGTAACAGGGGCGGGACTGAAGCTTTCTTT.

V usage is TRBV30 and J usage is TRBJ2-7; D is unresolved. Between the trimmed V and J ends, which lost 2 bases and 2 bases, there was a span of 10 bases. The CDR3 runs 13 residues. Germline V gene lookup returns CDR1 GTSNPN and CDR2 SVGIG (reference sequence). As DNA, the CDR3 is TGTGCCTGGAGTTCGCAGGCCCCCTACGAGCAGTACTTC. Its protein is CAWSSQAPYEQYF.

The chain links TRBV5-6 to TRBJ1-1; weak D call: TRBD1 (6 bases). Germline assignment: CDR1 SGHDT and CDR2 YYEEEE. The V gene lost 0 bases and the J gene lost 1 base, with 10 bases spanning the gap. The CDR3 is 15 residues long. CDR3 sequence reads: CASSLGAQGNTEAFF. The CDR3 DNA is TGTGCCAGCAGCTTGGGGGCACAGGGGAACACTGAAGCTTTCTTT.